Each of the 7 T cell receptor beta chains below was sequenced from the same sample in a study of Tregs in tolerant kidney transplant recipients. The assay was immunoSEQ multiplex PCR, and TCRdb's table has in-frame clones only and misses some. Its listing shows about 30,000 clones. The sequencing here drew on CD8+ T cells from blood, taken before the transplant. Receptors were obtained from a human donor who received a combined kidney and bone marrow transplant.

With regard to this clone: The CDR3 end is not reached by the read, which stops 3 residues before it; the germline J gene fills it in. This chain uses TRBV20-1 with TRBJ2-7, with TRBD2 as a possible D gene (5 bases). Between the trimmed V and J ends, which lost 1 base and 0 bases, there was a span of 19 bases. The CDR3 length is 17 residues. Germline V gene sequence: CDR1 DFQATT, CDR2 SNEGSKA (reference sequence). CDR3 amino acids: CSARAIRRLATSYEQYF. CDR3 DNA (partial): TGCAGTGCTAGAGCCATTCGGAGGTTAGCGACCTCCTACGAG.

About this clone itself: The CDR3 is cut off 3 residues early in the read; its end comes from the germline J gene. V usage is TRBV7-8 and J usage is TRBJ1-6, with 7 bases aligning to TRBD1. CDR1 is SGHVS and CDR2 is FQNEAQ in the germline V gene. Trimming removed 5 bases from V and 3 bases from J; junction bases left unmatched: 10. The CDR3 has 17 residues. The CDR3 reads CASSQTGEVIYNSPLHF. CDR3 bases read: TGTGCCAGCAGCCAAACAGGGGAGGTTATCTATAATTCACCC.

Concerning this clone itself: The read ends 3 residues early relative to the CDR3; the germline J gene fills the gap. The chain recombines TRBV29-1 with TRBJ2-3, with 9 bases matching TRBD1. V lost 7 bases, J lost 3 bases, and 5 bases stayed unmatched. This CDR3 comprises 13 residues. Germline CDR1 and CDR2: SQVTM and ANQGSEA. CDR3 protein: CSAGTGWTDTQYF. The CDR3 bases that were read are TGCAGCGCTGGGACAGGGTGGACAGATACG.

The sequenced CDR3 bases are TGTGCCAGTAGTATTCTGGGACAGGGTTTAGGCACCGGGGAG. Translated: CASSILGQGLGTGE. The CDR3 in full is CASSILGQGLGTGELFF. This sequence joins TRBV19 and TRBJ2-2; TRBD1 aligns across 9 bases. Read data end 3 residues before the CDR3 end; the end is taken from the germline J gene. Germline V gene sequence: CDR1 LNHDA, CDR2 SQIVND (reference sequence). CDR3 length: 17 amino acids. Trimming removed 3 bases from V and 4 bases from J; junction bases left unmatched: 9.

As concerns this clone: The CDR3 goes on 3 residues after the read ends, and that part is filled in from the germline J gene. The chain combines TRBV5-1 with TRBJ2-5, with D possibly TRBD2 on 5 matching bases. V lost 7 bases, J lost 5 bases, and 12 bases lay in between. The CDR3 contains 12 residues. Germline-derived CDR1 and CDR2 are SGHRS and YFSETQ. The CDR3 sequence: CASEGSGETQYF. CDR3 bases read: TGCGCCAGCGAGGGCAGCGGTGAGACC.

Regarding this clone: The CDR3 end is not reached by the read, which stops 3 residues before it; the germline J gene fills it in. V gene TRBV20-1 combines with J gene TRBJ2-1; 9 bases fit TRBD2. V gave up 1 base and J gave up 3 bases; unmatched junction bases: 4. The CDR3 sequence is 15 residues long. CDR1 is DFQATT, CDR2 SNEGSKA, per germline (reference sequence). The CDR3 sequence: CSARVSRGGYNEQFF. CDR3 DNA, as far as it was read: TGCAGTGCTAGAGTCTCGCGGGGGGGCTACAATGAG.

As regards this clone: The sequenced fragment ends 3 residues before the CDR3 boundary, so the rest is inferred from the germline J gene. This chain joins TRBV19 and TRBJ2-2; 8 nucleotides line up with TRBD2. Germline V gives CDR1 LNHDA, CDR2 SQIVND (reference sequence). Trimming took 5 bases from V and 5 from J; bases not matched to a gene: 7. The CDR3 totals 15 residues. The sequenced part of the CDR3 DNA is TGTGCCAGTAGTGCTGGACTAGCCGTGACCGGGGAG. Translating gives CASSAGLAVTGE. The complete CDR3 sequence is CASSAGLAVTGELFF.